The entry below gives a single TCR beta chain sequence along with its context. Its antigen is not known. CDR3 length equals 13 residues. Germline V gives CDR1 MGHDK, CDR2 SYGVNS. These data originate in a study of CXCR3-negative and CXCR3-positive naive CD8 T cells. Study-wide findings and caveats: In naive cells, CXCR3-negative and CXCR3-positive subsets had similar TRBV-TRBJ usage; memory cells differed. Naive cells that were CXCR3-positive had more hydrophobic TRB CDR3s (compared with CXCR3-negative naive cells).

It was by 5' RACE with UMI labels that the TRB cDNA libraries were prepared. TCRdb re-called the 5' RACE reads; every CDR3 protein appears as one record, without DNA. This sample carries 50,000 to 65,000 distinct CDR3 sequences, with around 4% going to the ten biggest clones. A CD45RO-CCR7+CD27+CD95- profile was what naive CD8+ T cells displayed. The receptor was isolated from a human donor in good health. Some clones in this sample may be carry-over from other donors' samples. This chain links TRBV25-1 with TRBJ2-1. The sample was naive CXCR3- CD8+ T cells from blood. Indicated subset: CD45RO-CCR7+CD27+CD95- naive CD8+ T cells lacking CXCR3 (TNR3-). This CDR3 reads CASSTQIATEQFF.